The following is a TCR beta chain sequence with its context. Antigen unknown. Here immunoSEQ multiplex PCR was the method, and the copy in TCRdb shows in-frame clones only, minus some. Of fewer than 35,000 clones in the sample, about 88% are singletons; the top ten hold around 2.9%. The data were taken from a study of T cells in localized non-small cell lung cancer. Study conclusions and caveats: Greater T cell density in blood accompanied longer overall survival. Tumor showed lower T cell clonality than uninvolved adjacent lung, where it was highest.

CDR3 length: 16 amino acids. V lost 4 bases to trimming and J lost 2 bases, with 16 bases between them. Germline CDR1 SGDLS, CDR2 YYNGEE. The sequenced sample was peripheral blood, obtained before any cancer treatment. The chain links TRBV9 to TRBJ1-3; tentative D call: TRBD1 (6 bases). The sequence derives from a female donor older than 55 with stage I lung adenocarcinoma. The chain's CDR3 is CASSSREGGTGNTIYF. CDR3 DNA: TGTGCCAGCAGCTCCCGCGAGGGGGGAACTGGAAACACCATATATTTT.